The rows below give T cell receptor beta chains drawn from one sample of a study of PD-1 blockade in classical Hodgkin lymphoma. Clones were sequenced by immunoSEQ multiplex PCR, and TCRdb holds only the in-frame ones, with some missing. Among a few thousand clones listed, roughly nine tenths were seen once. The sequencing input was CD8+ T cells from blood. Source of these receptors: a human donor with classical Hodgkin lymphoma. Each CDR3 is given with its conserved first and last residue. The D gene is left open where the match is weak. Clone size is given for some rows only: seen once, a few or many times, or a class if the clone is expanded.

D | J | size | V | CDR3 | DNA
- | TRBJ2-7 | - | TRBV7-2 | CASRRRDTTYEQYF | TGTGCCAGCAGACGCCGGGACACGACGTACGAGCAGTACTTC
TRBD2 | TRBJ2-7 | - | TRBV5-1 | CASSFGTGGSYEQYF | TGCGCCAGCAGCTTCGGGACGGGAGGGTCCTACGAGCAGTACTTC
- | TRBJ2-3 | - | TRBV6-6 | CASSLLPDSSDTQYF | TGTGCCAGCAGCCTCCTACCTGACAGCTCAGATACGCAGTATTTT
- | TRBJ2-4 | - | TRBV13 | CASSLVGYGNIQYF | TGTGCCAGCAGCTTAGTGGGCTATGGGAACATTCAGTACTTC
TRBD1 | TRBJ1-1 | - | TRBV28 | CASRFPWDRETEAFF | TGTGCCAGCAGGTTCCCTTGGGACAGGGAAACTGAAGCTTTCTTT
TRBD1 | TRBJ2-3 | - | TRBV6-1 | CASSENVGQGTDTQYF | TGTGCCAGCAGTGAAAATGTGGGACAGGGCACAGATACGCAGTATTTT
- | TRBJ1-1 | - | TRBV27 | CASSLWAGSNTEAFF | TGTGCCAGCAGTTTATGGGCCGGATCTAACACTGAAGCTTTCTTT
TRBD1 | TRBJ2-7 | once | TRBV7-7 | CASSQGQGEYEQYF | TGTGCCAGCAGCCAGGGGCAGGGGGAATACGAGCAGTACTTC
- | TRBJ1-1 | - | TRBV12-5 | CASGLRSIEAFF | TGTGCTAGTGGTCTCCGGAGTATTGAAGCTTTCTTT
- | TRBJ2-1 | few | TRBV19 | CASSRDHDNEQFF | TGTGCCAGTAGCAGAGACCATGACAATGAGCAGTTCTTC
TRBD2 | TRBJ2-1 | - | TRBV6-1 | CASSPLAGGYNEQFF | TGTGCCAGCAGCCCCCTAGCGGGAGGTTACAATGAGCAGTTCTTC